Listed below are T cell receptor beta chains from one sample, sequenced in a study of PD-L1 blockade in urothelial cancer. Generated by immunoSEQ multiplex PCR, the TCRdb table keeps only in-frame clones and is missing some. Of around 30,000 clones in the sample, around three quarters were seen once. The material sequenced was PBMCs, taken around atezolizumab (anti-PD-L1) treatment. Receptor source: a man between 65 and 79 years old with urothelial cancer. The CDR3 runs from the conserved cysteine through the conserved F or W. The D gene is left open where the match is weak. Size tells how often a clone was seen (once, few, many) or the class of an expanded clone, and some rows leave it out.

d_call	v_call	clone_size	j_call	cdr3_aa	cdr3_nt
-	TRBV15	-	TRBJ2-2	CATSRGAGALAGELFF	TGTGCCACCAGCAGAGGTGCGGGGGCACTGGCCGGGGAGCTGTTTTTT
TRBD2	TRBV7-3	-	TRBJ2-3	CASSSKRGGSTDTQYF	TGTGCCAGCAGCTCGAAGCGGGGGGGTAGCACAGATACGCAGTATTTT
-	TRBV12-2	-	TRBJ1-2	CASRLAPDRGTGGYTF	TGTGCAAGTCGCTTAGCCCCGGACAGGGGGACGGGCGGCTACACCTTC
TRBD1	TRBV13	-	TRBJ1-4	CASSSSGGANEKLFF	TGTGCCAGCAGTTCTTCAGGGGGAGCTAATGAAAAACTGTTTTTT
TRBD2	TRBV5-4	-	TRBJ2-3	CASSSGLAGGTDTQYF	TGTGCCAGCAGCTCGGGACTAGCGGGGGGCACAGATACGCAGTATTTT
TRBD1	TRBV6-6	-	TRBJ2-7	CASRLGQGATYEQYF	TGTGCCAGCAGATTGGGACAGGGGGCAACATACGAGCAGTACTTC
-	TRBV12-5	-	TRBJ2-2	CASGLVTSGKNTGELFF	TGTGCTAGTGGTTTGGTAACTTCAGGGAAGAACACCGGGGAGCTGTTTTTT
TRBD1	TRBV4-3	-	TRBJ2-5	CASSRDSQETQYF	TGCGCCAGCAGCCGGGACAGCCAAGAGACCCAGTACTTC
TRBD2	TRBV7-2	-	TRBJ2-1	CASSLGLAGGTAQFF	TGTGCCAGCAGCTTAGGACTAGCGGGGGGGACTGCGCAGTTCTTC
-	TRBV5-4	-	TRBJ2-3	CAGTGPTKDTQYF	TGTGCCGGTACAGGGCCCACTAAGGATACGCAGTATTTT
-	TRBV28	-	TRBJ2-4	CASSMGRILAKNIQYF	TGTGCCAGCAGCATGGGCAGAATACTAGCCAAAAACATTCAGTACTTC
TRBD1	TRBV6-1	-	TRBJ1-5	CASSETGTGGPQPQHF	TGTGCCAGCAGTGAAACGGGGACAGGGGGCCCTCAGCCCCAGCATTTT
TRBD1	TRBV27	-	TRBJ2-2	CASSLRTGVGELFF	TGTGCCAGCAGTTTGAGGACAGGGGTCGGGGAGCTGTTTTTT
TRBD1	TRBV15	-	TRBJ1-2	CATSRDGTVNYGYTF	TGTGCCACCAGCAGAGATGGGACAGTCAACTATGGCTACACCTTC
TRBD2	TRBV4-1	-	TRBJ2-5	CASSQDGLAGVGETQYF	TGCGCCAGCAGCCAAGACGGACTAGCGGGAGTGGGAGAGACCCAGTACTTC
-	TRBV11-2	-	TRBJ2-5	CASSLERGFQETQYF	TGTGCCAGCAGCTTAGAGAGGGGGTTCCAAGAGACCCAGTACTTC
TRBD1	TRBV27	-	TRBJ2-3	CASSLDRGGTDTQYF	TGTGCCAGCAGTCTGGACAGGGGAGGCACAGATACGCAGTATTTT
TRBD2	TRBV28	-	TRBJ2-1	CASSSGGSVPNEQFF	TGTGCCAGCAGTTCGGGAGGAAGCGTACCCAATGAGCAGTTCTTC
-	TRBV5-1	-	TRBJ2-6	CASSPERSGANVLTF	TGCGCCAGCAGCCCTGAACGCAGTGGGGCCAACGTCCTGACTTTC
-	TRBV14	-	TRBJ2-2	CASSQARQWPGELFF	TGTGCCAGCAGCCAAGCCCGCCAGTGGCCCGGGGAGCTGTTTTTT
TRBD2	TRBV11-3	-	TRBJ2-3	CASSPFGGGLDTQYF	TGTGCCAGCAGCCCCTTCGGGGGGGGGCTAGATACGCAGTATTTT
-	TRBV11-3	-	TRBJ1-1	CASSELSGNTEAFF	TGTGCCAGTTCTGAGTTGTCAGGGAACACTGAAGCTTTCTTT
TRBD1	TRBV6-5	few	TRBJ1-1	CASSYRFPTGMAFF	TGTGCCAGCAGTTACCGATTTCCGACAGGGATGGCTTTCTTT
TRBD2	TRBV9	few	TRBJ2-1	CASSVGTRNNEQFF	TGTGCCAGCAGCGTAGGGACTAGAAACAATGAGCAGTTCTTC
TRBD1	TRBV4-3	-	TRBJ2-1	CASSQDWTGPVF	TGCGCCAGCAGCCAAGACTGGACAGGGCCCGTCTTC
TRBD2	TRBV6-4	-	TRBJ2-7	CASSDTYRNPGLAGGEQYF	TGTGCCAGCAGTGACACCTATAGGAATCCGGGACTAGCGGGAGGCGAGCAGTACTTC
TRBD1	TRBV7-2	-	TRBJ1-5	CASSPRTGGRDQPQHF	TGTGCCAGCAGCCCCCGGACAGGGGGGCGCGATCAGCCCCAGCATTTT
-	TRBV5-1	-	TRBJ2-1	CASRRGSYNEQFF	TGCGCCAGCAGAAGGGGGTCCTACAATGAGCAGTTCTTC
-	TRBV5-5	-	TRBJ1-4	CASSWGVPYEKLFF	TGTGCCAGCAGCTGGGGGGTGCCGTATGAAAAACTGTTTTTT
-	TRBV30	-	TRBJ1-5	CAWSGGGNQPQHF	TGTGCCTGGAGTGGCGGCGGGAATCAGCCCCAGCATTTT
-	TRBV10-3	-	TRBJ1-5	CAISDSNSNQPQHF	TGTGCCATCAGTGACAGTAATAGCAATCAGCCCCAGCATTTT
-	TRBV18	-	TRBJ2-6	CASSPRGASGANVLTF	TGTGCCAGCTCACCACGGGGAGCCTCTGGGGCCAACGTCCTGACTTTC
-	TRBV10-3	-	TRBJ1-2	CAISEVGAYGYTF	TGTGCCATCAGTGAAGTTGGGGCCTATGGCTACACCTTC
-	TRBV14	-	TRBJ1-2	CASSESWYGYTF	TGTGCCAGCAGCGAGAGTTGGTATGGCTACACCTTC
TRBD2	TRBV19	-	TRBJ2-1	CASSPNELAGGNEQFF	TGTGCCAGTAGTCCCAATGAGCTAGCGGGGGGCAATGAGCAGTTCTTC
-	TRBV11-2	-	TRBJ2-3	CASSLNGRSTDTQYF	TGTGCCAGCAGCTTAAATGGCAGGAGCACAGATACGCAGTATTTT
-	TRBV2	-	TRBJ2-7	CASSDVGHTSYEQYF	TGTGCCAGCAGTGACGTCGGACACACGTCCTACGAGCAGTACTTC
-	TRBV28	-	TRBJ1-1	CASSSTGTEAFF	TGTGCCAGCAGTTCCACGGGGACTGAAGCTTTCTTT
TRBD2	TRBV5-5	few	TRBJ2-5	CASSLVPAGSQETQYF	TGTGCCAGCAGCTTGGTTCCAGCGGGAAGCCAAGAGACCCAGTACTTC
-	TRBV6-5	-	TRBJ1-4	CASRLGGANEKLFF	TGTGCCAGCAGGCTCGGCGGGGCTAATGAAAAACTGTTTTTT
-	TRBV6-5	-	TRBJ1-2	CASSKKTGLGGGYTF	TGTGCCAGCAGCAAAAAGACAGGCCTAGGTGGTGGCTACACCTTC
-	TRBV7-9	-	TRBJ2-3	CASSFPGDTQYF	TGTGCCAGCAGCTTTCCGGGAGATACGCAGTATTTT
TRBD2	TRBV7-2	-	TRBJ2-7	CASSLGGVPLYEQYF	TGTGCCAGCAGCTTGGGGGGGGTCCCCCTCTACGAGCAGTACTTC
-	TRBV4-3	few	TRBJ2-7	CASSQWSTGFSYEQYF	TGCGCCAGCAGCCAATGGAGTACAGGCTTCTCCTACGAGCAGTACTTC
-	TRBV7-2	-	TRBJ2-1	CASSPPAGRNEQFF	TGTGCCAGCAGCCCCCCTGCGGGCCGGAATGAGCAGTTCTTC
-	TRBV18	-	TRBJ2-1	CASSPPGSQYNEQFF	TGTGCCAGTTCACCACCGGGCAGCCAATACAATGAGCAGTTCTTC
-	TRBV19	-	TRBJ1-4	CASSQPHGMGEKLFF	TGTGCCAGTAGTCAACCCCACGGGATGGGTGAAAAACTGTTTTTT
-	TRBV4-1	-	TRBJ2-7	CASSQEIGGSSYEQYF	TGCGCCAGCAGCCAAGAAATCGGCGGTAGCTCCTACGAGCAGTACTTC
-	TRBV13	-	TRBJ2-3	CASSLELAGSDTQYF	TGTGCCAGCAGCTTAGAACTAGCCGGGTCAGATACGCAGTATTTT
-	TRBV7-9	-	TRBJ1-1	CASSLAVGGVNTEAFF	TGTGCCAGCAGCTTAGCAGTAGGCGGGGTCAACACTGAAGCTTTCTTT
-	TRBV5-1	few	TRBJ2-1	CASSLVPGSSEQFF	TGCGCCAGCAGCCTGGTGCCCGGGAGCTCTGAGCAGTTCTTC
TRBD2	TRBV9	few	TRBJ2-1	CASSVASGSNNEQFF	TGTGCCAGCAGCGTAGCTAGCGGGAGTAACAATGAGCAGTTCTTC
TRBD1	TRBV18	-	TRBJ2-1	CASSPGTGRMDEQFF	TGTGCCAGCTCACCGGGGACAGGGAGGATGGATGAGCAGTTCTTC